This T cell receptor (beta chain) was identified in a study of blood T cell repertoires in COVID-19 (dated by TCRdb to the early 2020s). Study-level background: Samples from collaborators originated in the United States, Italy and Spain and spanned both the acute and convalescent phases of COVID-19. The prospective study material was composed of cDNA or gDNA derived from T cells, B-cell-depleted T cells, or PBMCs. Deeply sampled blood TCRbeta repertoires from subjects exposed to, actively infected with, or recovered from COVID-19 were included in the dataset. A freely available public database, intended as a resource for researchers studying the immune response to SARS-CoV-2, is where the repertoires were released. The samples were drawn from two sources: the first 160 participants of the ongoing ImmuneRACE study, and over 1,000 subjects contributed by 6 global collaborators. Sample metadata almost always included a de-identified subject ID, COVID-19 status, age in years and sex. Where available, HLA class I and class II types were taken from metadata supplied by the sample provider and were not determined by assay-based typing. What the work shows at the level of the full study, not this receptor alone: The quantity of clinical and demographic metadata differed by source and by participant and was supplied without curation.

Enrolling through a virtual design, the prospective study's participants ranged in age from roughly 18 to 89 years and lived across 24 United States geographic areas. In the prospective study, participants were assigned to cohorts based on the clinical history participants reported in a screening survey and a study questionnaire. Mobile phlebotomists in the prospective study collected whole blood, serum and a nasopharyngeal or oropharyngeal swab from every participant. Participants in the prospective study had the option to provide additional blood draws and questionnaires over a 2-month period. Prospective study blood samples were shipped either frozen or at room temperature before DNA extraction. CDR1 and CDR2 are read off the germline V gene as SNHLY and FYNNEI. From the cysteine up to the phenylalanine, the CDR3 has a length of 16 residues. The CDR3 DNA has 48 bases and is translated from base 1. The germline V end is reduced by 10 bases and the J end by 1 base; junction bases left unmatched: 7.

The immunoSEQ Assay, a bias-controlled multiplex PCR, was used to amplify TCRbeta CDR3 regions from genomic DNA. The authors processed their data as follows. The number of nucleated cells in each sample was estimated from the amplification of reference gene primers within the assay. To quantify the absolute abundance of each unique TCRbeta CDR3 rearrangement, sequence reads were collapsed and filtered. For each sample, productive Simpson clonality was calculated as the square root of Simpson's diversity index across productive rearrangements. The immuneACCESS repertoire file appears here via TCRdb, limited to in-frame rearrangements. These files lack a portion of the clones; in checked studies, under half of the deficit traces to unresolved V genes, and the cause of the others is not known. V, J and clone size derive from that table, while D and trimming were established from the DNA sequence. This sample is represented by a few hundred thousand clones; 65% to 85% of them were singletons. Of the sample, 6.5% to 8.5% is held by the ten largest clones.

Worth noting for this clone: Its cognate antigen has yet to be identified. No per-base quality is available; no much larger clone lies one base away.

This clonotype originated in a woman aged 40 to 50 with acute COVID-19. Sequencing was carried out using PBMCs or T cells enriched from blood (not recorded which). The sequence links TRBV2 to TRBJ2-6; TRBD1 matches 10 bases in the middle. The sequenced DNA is TGTGCCACATCGGACAGGGGGAGGTCTGGGGCCAACGTCCTGACTTTC. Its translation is CATSDRGRSGANVLTF.